This T cell receptor (beta chain) was found in a study of OX40 agonist ivuxolimab in advanced cancers. Sequencing was performed with immunoSEQ multiplex PCR; in TCRdb, only in-frame clones are kept and a portion is missing. The top ten clones hold about 12% of a sample with roughly 42,000 clones, 86% of them seen once. Sequencing was performed on CD4+ or CD8+ T cells sorted from blood, taken in a trial of the OX40 agonist ivuxolimab. The sequence came from an adult with an advanced solid tumor such as melanoma, head and neck, liver or kidney cancer.

DNA for the CDR3: TGTGCCAGCAGTTACGATGTTGCTCGCGAGCAGTACTTC. Amino acids: CASSYDVAREQYF. The chain recombines TRBV6-5 with TRBJ2-7; the D is unclear. CDR1 and CDR2 from the germline V gene are MNHEY and SVGAGI. V lost 2 bases, J lost 6 bases, and 11 bases lay in between. The CDR3 spans 13 residues.